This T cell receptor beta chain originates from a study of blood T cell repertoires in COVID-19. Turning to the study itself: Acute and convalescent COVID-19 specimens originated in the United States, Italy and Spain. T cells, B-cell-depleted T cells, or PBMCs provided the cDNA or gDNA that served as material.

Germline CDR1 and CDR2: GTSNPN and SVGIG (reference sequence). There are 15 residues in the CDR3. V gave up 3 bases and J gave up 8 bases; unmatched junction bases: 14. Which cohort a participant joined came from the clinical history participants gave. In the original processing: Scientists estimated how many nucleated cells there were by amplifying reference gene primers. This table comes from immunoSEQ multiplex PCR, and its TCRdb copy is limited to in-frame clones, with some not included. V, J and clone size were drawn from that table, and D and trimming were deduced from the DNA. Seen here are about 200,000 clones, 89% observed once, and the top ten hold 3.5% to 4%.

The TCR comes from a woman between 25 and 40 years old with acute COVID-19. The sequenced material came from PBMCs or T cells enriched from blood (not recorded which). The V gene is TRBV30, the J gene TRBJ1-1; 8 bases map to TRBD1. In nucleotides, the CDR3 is TGTGCCTGGAGCCGAGGACAGGGCGCGGCCACCGAAGCTTTCTTT. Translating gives CAWSRGQGAATEAFF.